This T cell receptor beta chain was sequenced in a study of blood T cell repertoires in COVID-19. Study-level information: Both acute and convalescent COVID-19 samples were obtained from the United States, Italy and Spain. T cells, B-cell-depleted T cells, or PBMCs provided the cDNA or gDNA that served as material.

There are many counts of this clone. The V and J ends lost 2 bases and 8 bases, in that order; junction bases with no gene match: 7. Germline V CDR1 and CDR2: MDHEN, SYDVKM. This CDR3 contains 15 residues. Study processing details: By means of reference gene primer amplification, nucleated cell counts were estimated. Here immunoSEQ multiplex PCR was the method, and the copy in TCRdb shows in-frame clones only, minus some. Clone size and V and J calls were adopted from that table, with D and trimming inferred from the DNA. The sample carries 70,000 to 90,000 clones, 70% to 80% recorded once. This clonotype originated in a human donor in a cohort sampled during active COVID-19. V usage is TRBV28 and J usage is TRBJ1-2; 11 nucleotides match TRBD1. Sequenced input: peripheral blood. CDR3 sequence: CASSLRDRGRGGYTF. As DNA, the CDR3 is TGTGCCAGCAGTTTAAGGGACAGGGGGAGAGGGGGCTACACCTTC.